This entry lists 28 T cell receptor beta chains sequenced from one sample in a study of shared clonotypes between healthy human individuals (dated by TCRdb to about 2020). Library method: the immunoSEQ multiplex PCR assay. TCRdb obtained this table from immuneACCESS and retained in-frame rearrangements with V and J assigned. These tables miss some clones; where compared with another copy, unresolved V genes account for less than half of the shortfall, and the remainder is unexplained. For this sample there are 1.5 million to 1.9 million clones; 95% to 99% appear just once. Approximately 0.44% of the sample is in the top ten clones. The sample was naive CD4+ T cells sorted from blood. Explained via the paper, the cell subset or site label denotes: CD45RA+ positively selected. The source is a man aged 30-40 years in good health.

V is TRBV5-1 and J is TRBJ2-2; 9 positions match TRBD1. The germline V gene has CDR1 SGHRS and CDR2 YFSETQ. J gave up 4 bases and V 2 bases, and 6 bases lay outside the gene matches. This CDR3 contains 16 residues. CDR3 sequence: CASSLRHRGLTGELFF. The CDR3 coding sequence is TGCGCCAGCAGCTTACGCCACAGGGGGCTCACCGGGGAGCTGTTTTTT.

The CDR3 loop reads CASSQDPPRTSGQTDTQYF. The CDR3 DNA reads TGCGCCAGCAGCCAAGACCCACCCCGGACTAGCGGACAAACAGATACGCAGTATTTT. V usage is TRBV4-1 and J usage is TRBJ2-3; 10 nucleotides agree with TRBD2. Germline CDR1 MGHRA, CDR2 YSYEKL. CDR3 length: 19 residues. V lost 0 bases and J lost 3; bases outside the gene matches: 12.

This clone appeared once. At one boundary the junction diverges from the germline segment, which might be a read error. This sequence joins TRBV7-7 and TRBJ2-5; possible D gene TRBD1, 7 bases. This CDR3 is built from 14 residues. Germline V gene lookup returns CDR1 SSHAT and CDR2 FNYEAQ (reference sequence). The CDR3 nucleotides are TGTGCTAGCAGCTTAGCGGTACAGGGGCTGACCCAGTACTTC. Translation: CASSLAVQGLTQYF.

CDR3: CASSLGGSSQETQYF. As DNA, the CDR3 is TGCGCCAGCAGCTTGGGCGGGAGTTCCCAAGAGACCCAGTACTTC. This chain joins TRBV5-1 and TRBJ2-5; TRBD2 matches 7 bases. Trimming took 0 bases from V and 1 from J; bases not matched to a gene: 3. This CDR3 spans 15 amino acids. Germline V gene sequence: CDR1 SGHRS, CDR2 YFSETQ.

The chain links TRBV6-1 to TRBJ2-1; D remains ambiguous. The CDR3 has 12 amino acids. V gave up 4 bases and J gave up 10 bases, with 11 bases separating them. From germline, CDR1 is MNHNS and CDR2 SASEGT. The CDR3 coding sequence is TGTGCCAGCAGTGCCCTGGGCCAAGAGCAGTTCTTC. It is translated as CASSALGQEQFF.

This clone appeared once. This rearrangement joins TRBV10-1 to TRBJ2-1; 8 bases fit TRBD1. V lost 6 bases to trimming and J lost 8 bases; unmatched junction nucleotides: 6. The CDR3 has 13 amino acids. The germline V gene has CDR1 WNHNN and CDR2 SYGVQD (reference sequence). The DNA for the CDR3 is TGCGCCAGCAGGGTCGAGACAGGGGATGAGCAGTTCTTC. Residues: CASRVETGDEQFF.

This clone was counted once. The chain carries TRBV7-8 and TRBJ2-7, with D maybe TRBD2 (6 bases). V was cut by 1 base and J by 7 bases, with 11 bases left in between. The CDR3 spans 13 residues. CDR1 is SGHVS, CDR2 FQNEAQ, per germline. The CDR3 loop reads CASSLGRGGEQYF. The DNA for the CDR3 is TGTGCCAGCAGCTTAGGGCGGGGTGGGGAGCAGTACTTC.

The V and J genes are TRBV20-1 and TRBJ2-5, with a weak D call TRBD1 (5 bases). Germline V gene sequence: CDR1 DFQATT, CDR2 SNEGSKA (reference sequence). CDR3 length: 11 amino acids. V was clipped by 6 bases and J by 3 bases, with 8 bases between them. The CDR3 loop reads CSALREETQYF. CDR3 coding DNA: TGCAGTGCCCTCAGGGAAGAGACCCAGTACTTC.

The rearrangement uses TRBV5-1 and TRBJ1-1, with D possibly TRBD1 on 5 matching bases. There are 16 residues in the CDR3. Per germline, CDR1 SGHRS and CDR2 YFSETQ. V lost 4 bases to trimming and J lost 1 base, with 17 bases between them. The CDR3 sequence: CASSLGGWGANTEAFF. The CDR3 DNA reads TGCGCCAGCAGCCTCGGGGGTTGGGGAGCGAACACTGAAGCTTTCTTT.

This chain joins TRBV4-3 and TRBJ2-5; no firm D call. The germline V gene encodes CDR1 LGHNA and CDR2 YSLEER. The CDR3 loop spans 15 amino acids. The V and J ends lost 4 bases and 1 base respectively, with 13 bases between them. In DNA form, the CDR3 reads TGCGCCAGCAGCCGACGGGCAGCCTCCCAAGAGACCCAGTACTTC. Amino acids: CASSRRAASQETQYF.

The J gene is TRBJ2-3, the V gene TRBV7-9; possible D gene TRBD2, 6 bases. The CDR3 runs 17 residues. Germline V gene data show CDR1 as SEHNR and CDR2 as FQNEAQ (reference sequence). V dropped 5 bases and J dropped 2 bases, with 20 bases sitting between them. The CDR3 DNA reads TGTGCCAGCAGCCCAGATCGGAGGGGTCCCAACACAGATACGCAGTATTTT. It codes for CASSPDRRGPNTDTQYF.

The V and J genes are TRBV5-4 and TRBJ2-2; no clear D. The germline gives CDR1 SGHNT, CDR2 YYREEE (reference sequence). Trimming cost V 4 bases and J 4 bases, with 14 bases left between them. The CDR3 extends over 15 amino acids. CDR3: CASSPTVPGTGELFF. CDR3 nucleotide sequence: TGTGCCAGCAGCCCTACTGTCCCCGGCACCGGGGAGCTGTTTTTT.

With regard to this clone: This same CDR3 is encoded by further DNA sequences in the sample. The chain uses TRBV11-2 and TRBJ2-3; D gene uncertain. The CDR3 length is 13 residues. The V end lost 5 bases, the J end lost 2 bases, and 8 bases lay between the germline ends. CDR1 SGHAT and CDR2 FQNNGV come from the germline V gene. Here the CDR3 reads CASSPLSTDTQYF. Here the CDR3 DNA reads TGTGCCAGCAGCCCACTTTCCACAGATACGCAGTATTTT.

The chain combines TRBV30 with TRBJ2-3; TRBD1 aligns across 8 bases. V gave up 1 base and J gave up 4 bases; unmatched junction bases: 16. This CDR3 has 18 amino acids. CDR1 and CDR2 from the germline V gene are GTSNPN and SVGIG (reference sequence). This chain's CDR3 is CAWSAVWEQGGGADTQYF. The CDR3 DNA sequence: TGTGCCTGGAGTGCCGTTTGGGAACAGGGGGGTGGCGCAGATACGCAGTATTTT.

V gene TRBV5-4 combines with J gene TRBJ1-1, with D possibly TRBD1 on 6 matching bases. The V gene's germline CDR1 is SGHNT and CDR2 YYREEE (reference sequence). This CDR3 region has 15 residues. Trimming cost V 7 bases and J 0 bases, with 16 bases left between them. The CDR3 bases are TGTGCCAGCGGTTCACAGGGTCGGGTGAACACTGAAGCTTTCTTT. As protein: CASGSQGRVNTEAFF.

The chain employs TRBV19 and TRBJ2-6; D uncertain. The V end lost 7 bases, the J end lost 0 bases, and 10 bases lay between the germline ends. From germline, CDR1 is LNHDA and CDR2 SQIVND (reference sequence). This CDR3 is 15 amino acids long. The DNA for the CDR3 is TGTGCCAGTACCGATGGGGTCTCTGGGGCCAACGTCCTGACTTTC. Its translation: CASTDGVSGANVLTF.

Note on this clone: Other DNA sequences in this specimen translate into the identical CDR3. This rearrangement joins TRBV4-1 to TRBJ2-6, with D hard to call. V was clipped by 1 base and J by 2 bases, with 0 bases between them. Looked up from germline, CDR1 is MGHRA and CDR2 is YSYEKL. The CDR3 extends over 13 amino acids. The CDR3, as DNA: TGCGCCAGCAGCCAAGCTGGGGCCAACGTCCTGACTTTC. Translated: CASSQAGANVLTF.

The chain combines TRBV5-3 with TRBJ1-2; D gene unclear. TRBV5-3 is labeled an ORF, and its function is uncertain. Trimming shortened V by 2 bases and J by 0 bases, and 5 bases separated the two germline ends. The CDR3 runs to 13 residues. The CDR3 spells CARSLETNYGYTF. CDR3 DNA: TGTGCCAGAAGCTTAGAAACTAACTATGGCTACACCTTC.

The chain's CDR3 is CASSLATGTGSVNEQFF. DNA for the CDR3: TGTGCCAGCAGCTTAGCTACAGGCACAGGTAGTGTGAATGAGCAGTTCTTC. This chain joins TRBV7-6 and TRBJ2-1; D may be TRBD1 (5 bases). V lost 0 bases to trimming and J lost 7 bases, with 19 bases between them. The CDR3 sequence is 17 residues long. Looked up from germline, CDR1 is SGHVS and CDR2 is FNYEAQ.

V and J are TRBV29-1 and TRBJ1-4; D call uncertain. The CDR3 consists of 13 residues. The V end lost 6 bases, the J end lost 4 bases, and 12 bases lay between the germline ends. Germline values: CDR1 SQVTM, CDR2 ANQGSEA. The CDR3 coding sequence is TGCAGCGTCTTGTGGCGGGGTAATGAAAAACTGTTTTTT. It yields the protein CSVLWRGNEKLFF.

V and J are TRBV2 and TRBJ2-7; 9 bases map to TRBD2. Germline values: CDR1 SNHLY, CDR2 FYNNEI. CDR3 length: 14 residues. With 5 bases clipped from V and 7 bases from J, the junction kept 9 bases outside the gene matches. CDR3: CASSILAGVGEQYF. DNA for the CDR3: TGTGCCAGCAGTATCTTAGCGGGAGTTGGAGAGCAGTACTTC.

This chain connects TRBV6-6 to TRBJ2-7, with a possible D match to TRBD1 (7 bases). Germline lookup yields CDR1 MNHNY and CDR2 SVGAGI (reference sequence). This CDR3 comprises 13 residues. Trimming stripped 5 bases from V and 4 bases from J, with 12 bases between. The CDR3, as DNA: TGTGCCAGCAGTCTACCAGGGGGGTACGAGCAGTACTTC. It is translated as CASSLPGGYEQYF.

The V call is TRBV7-2, the J call TRBJ2-1, with D uncertain. This CDR3 has 15 residues. The V end was cut by 3 bases, the J end by 6 bases, with 15 bases between. Germline loops: CDR1 SGHTA, CDR2 FQGNSA. As DNA, the CDR3 is TGTGCCAGCAGCTTGTACGACGGTGCGTTCAATGAGCAGTTCTTC. This sequence encodes CASSLYDGAFNEQFF. The full variable domain, rest sourced from reference TRBV7-2 and TRBJ2-1, is GAGVSQSPSNKVTEKGKDVELRCDPISGHTALYWYRQSLGQGLEFLIYFQGNSAPDKSGLPSDRFSAERTGGSVSTLTIQRTQQEDSAVYLCASSLYDGAFNEQFFGPGTRLTVL.

The rearrangement joins TRBV25-1 to TRBJ2-3, with D possibly TRBD1 on 6 matching bases. The CDR3 sequence is 15 residues long. CDR1 and CDR2 from the germline V gene are MGHDK and SYGVNS. The V gene lost 7 bases and the J gene lost 5 bases, with 19 bases spanning the gap. CDR3 sequence (DNA): TGTGCCAGCACAAAAACCGCAGGGGTTGGAGATACGCAGTATTTT. Translation: CASTKTAGVGDTQYF.

The gene calls are TRBV18 and TRBJ2-1; 7 bases fit TRBD1. The CDR3 runs 15 residues. Looked up from germline, CDR1 is KGHSH and CDR2 is LQKENI. Losses at the gene ends were 2 bases for V and 5 bases for J; bases not matched to a gene: 6. The CDR3: CASSPNTGADNEQFF. CDR3 DNA: TGTGCCAGCTCACCAAATACAGGGGCGGACAATGAGCAGTTCTTC.

The chain has TRBV7-9 and TRBJ2-3, with a possible D match to TRBD2 (6 bases). CDR3 length: 19 amino acids. Deletions cut 1 base from V and 0 bases from J, with 20 bases between. Germline V CDR1 and CDR2: SEHNR, FQNEAQ (reference sequence). The CDR3 region has the DNA TGTGCCAGCAGCTTAGTTTCCTCAATCTCTAGCGCAAGCACAGATACGCAGTATTTT. This gives the protein CASSLVSSISSASTDTQYF.

The chain employs TRBV9 and TRBJ2-5; TRBD1 might be the D (5 bases). Trimming took 4 bases from V and 5 from J, leaving 18 bases between them. This CDR3 has 15 amino acids. From germline, CDR1 is SGDLS and CDR2 YYNGEE. CDR3 sequence: CASSPRWQGVETQYF. DNA for the CDR3: TGTGCCAGCAGCCCCCGTTGGCAGGGTGTCGAGACCCAGTACTTC.

The chain recombines TRBV28 with TRBJ1-5; D may be TRBD1 (6 bases). CDR1 and CDR2 from the germline V gene are MDHEN and SYDVKM. The CDR3 length is 13 residues. Trimming stripped 6 bases from V and 6 bases from J, with 12 bases between. CDR3 amino acids: CASRKGVGQPQHF. For the CDR3, the DNA is TGTGCCAGCAGAAAGGGGGTCGGTCAGCCCCAGCATTTT. The full variable domain, its missing parts supplied by reference TRBV28 and TRBJ1-5, is DVKVTQSSRYLVKRTGEKVFLECVQDMDHENMFWYRQDPGLGLRLIYFSYDVKMKEKGDIPEGYSVSREKKERFSLILESASTNQTSMYLCASRKGVGQPQHFGDGTRLSIL.